Each of the 6 T cell receptor beta chains below was sequenced from the same sample in a study of shared clonotypes between healthy human individuals. The naive CD8 fraction comprised CD45RO-negative cells positively selected for CCR7 and excluded terminally differentiated effector memory CD45RA+ cells. TCRdb's copy holds only in-frame clones and misses some; the assay was immunoSEQ multiplex PCR. The table has about 2.2 million clones, 85% to 95% seen once. The material sequenced was naive CD8+ T cells from PBMCs. Source of these receptors: a man in his late teens or twenties in good health. Some clones in this sample may be carry-over from other donors' samples.

V usage is TRBV10-1 and J usage is TRBJ1-2; D unresolved. Germline CDR1 is WNHNN and CDR2 is SYGVQD (reference sequence). The CDR3 consists of 13 residues. V was cut by 2 bases and J by 5 bases, with 9 bases left in between. In nucleotides, the CDR3 is TGCGCCAGCAGTGAGGGGCAGGCTTATGGCTACACCTTC. Translation: CASSEGQAYGYTF.

The chain employs TRBV27 and TRBJ2-5, with D unresolved. There are 13 residues in the CDR3. Germline assignment: CDR1 MNHEY and CDR2 SMNVEV (reference sequence). Trimming left V 9 bases short and J 1 base short, with 12 bases between. The CDR3 region has the DNA TGTGCCAGTGGATGGCTCTCCCAAGAGACCCAGTACTTC. The encoded protein is CASGWLSQETQYF.

The rearrangement links TRBV19 to TRBJ2-5, with TRBD1 identical over 8 bases. Trimming at V came to 9 bases and at J to 5 bases, leaving 8 bases not matched to a gene. The germline gives CDR1 LNHDA, CDR2 SQIVND (reference sequence). This CDR3 has 13 residues. CDR3 nucleotides: TGTGCCAGCAAGGACAGGGTTTTTGAGACCCAGTACTTC. This translates into CASKDRVFETQYF.

This rearrangement joins TRBV9 to TRBJ2-7; D is possibly TRBD1 (6 bases). CDR1 is SGDLS and CDR2 is YYNGEE in the germline V gene. The CDR3 is 15 residues long. The V gene lost 3 bases and the J gene lost 6 bases, with 19 bases spanning the gap. As DNA, the CDR3 is TGTGCCAGCAGCGGGAGACATGGACAGATTGGCGAGCAGTACTTC. It yields the protein CASSGRHGQIGEQYF.

The rearrangement uses TRBV4-3 and TRBJ2-7; 7 nucleotides align to TRBD1. The CDR3 loop spans 14 amino acids. Germline V lookup: CDR1 LGHNA, CDR2 YSLEER. The J segment lost 3 bases and the V segment lost 1 base, leaving 3 bases of the junction unmatched. In DNA, the CDR3 is TGCGCCAGCAGCCAAGCTTGGGACAGCTACGAGCAGTACTTC. It encodes CASSQAWDSYEQYF.

The rearrangement links TRBV28 to TRBJ1-1, with D perhaps matching TRBD1 (5 bases). This CDR3 comprises 15 residues. CDR1 is MDHEN, CDR2 SYDVKM, per germline. The ends were cut back, 3 bases at V and 5 bases at J, with 16 bases in the middle. Here the CDR3 DNA reads TGTGCCAGCAGTTTCCTTAGGGGCCAAAGGACTGAAGCTTTCTTT. It specifies CASSFLRGQRTEAFF.